This T cell receptor (beta chain) stems from a study of spatial heterogeneity in lung cancer. Looking at the study overall: A module score for T cells, taken from matched bulk RNA-seq, correlated strongly with TCR transcript counts in tumor regions. Broader study findings: The study found that expanded intratumoral alpha and beta TCR counts tracked tumor mutation counts.

A unique molecular identifier was carried by every single TCR cDNA molecule. TCRdb analysed the 5' RACE reads with MiXCR anew, one entry per CDR3 protein. The sample shows 7,500 to 10,000 distinct CDR3 sequences, 7.5% to 10% of them seen only once. Time point specified: sample taken at primary tumor resection. The donor group consisted of over 55 patients who had untreated, early-stage non-small cell lung cancer. Unsorted tumor, nontumor lung tissue or cryopreserved PBMC supplied the whole RNA. This clonotype was observed at least ten times. Its target is unknown. The CDR3 has 15 residues. Trimming removed 5 bases at V and 3 bases at J, with 17 bases between.

V usage is TRBV12-3 or TRBV12-4 and J usage is TRBJ2-7, with D unclear. The starting material was lung tumor tissue, obtained at surgery. This TCR was recovered from a male donor with early-stage non-small cell lung cancer. The CDR3 bases are TGTGCCAGCAGTCCCACAGCCTTACTCGTCTACGAGCAGTACTTC. Its protein product is CASSPTALLVYEQYF.